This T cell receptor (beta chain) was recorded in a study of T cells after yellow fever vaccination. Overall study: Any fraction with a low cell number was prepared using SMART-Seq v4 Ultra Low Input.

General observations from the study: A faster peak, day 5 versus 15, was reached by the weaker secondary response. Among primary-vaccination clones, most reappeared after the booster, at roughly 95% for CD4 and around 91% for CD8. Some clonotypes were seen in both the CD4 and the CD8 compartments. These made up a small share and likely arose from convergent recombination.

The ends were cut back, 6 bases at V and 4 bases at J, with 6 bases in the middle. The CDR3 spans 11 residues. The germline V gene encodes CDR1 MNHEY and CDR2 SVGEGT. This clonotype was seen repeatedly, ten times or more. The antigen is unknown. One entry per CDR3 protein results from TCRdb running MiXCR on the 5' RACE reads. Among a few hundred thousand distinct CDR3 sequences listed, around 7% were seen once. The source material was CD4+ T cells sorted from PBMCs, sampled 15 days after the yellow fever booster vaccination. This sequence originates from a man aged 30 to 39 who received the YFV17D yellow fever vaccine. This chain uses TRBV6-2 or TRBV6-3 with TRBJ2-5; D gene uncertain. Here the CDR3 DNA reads TGTGCCAGCAGGCGCGGAGAGACCCAGTACTTC. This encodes CASRRGETQYF.